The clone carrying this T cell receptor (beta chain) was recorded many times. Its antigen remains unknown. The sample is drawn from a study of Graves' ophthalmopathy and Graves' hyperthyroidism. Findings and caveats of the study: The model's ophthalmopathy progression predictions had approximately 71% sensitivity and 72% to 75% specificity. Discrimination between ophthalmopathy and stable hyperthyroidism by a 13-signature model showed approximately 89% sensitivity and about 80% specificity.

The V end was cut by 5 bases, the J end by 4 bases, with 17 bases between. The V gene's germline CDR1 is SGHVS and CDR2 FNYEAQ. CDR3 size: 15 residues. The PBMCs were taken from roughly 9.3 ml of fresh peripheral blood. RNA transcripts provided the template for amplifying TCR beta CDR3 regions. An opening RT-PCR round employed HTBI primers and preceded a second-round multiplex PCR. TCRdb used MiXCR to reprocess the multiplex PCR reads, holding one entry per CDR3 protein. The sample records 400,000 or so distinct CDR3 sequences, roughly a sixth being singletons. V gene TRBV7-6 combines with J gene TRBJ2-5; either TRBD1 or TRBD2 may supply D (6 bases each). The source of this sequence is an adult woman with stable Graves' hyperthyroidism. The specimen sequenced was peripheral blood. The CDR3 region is CASSQDKGGGETQYF. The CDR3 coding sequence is TGTGCCAGCAGCCAAGACAAGGGGGGAGGAGAGACCCAGTACTTC.